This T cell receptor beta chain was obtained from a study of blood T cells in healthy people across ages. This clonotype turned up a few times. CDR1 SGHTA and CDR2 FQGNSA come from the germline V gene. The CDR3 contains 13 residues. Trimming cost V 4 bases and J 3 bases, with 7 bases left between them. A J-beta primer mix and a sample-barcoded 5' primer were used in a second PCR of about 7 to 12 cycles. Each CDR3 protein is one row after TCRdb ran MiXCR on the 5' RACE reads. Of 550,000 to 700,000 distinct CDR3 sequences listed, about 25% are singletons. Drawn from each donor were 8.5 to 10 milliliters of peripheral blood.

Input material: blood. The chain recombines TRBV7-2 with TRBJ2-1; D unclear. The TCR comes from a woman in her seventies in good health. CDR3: CASSSTGYNEQFF. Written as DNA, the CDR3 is TGTGCCAGCAGCTCGACCGGCTACAATGAGCAGTTCTTC.